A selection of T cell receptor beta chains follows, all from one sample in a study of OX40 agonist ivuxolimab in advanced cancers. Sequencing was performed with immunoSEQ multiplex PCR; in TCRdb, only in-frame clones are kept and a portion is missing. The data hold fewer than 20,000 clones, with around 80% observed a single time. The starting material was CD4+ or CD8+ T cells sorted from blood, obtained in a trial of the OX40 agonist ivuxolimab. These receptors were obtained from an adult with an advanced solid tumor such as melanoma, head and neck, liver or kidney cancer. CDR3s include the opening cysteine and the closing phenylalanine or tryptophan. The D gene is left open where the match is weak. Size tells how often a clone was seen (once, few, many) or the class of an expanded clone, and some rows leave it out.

CDR3 DNA: TGCGCCAGCAGCCCAGGGACTAGCGGGAGGGCCGAGCAGTACTTC; CDR3 protein: CASSPGTSGRAEQYF; V gene: TRBV5-1; J gene: TRBJ2-7; D gene: TRBD2; clone size: -
CDR3 DNA: TGTGCCAGCAGCGTAGAAGGGTCCGCGACCTATAATTCACCCCTCCACTTT; CDR3 protein: CASSVEGSATYNSPLHF; V gene: TRBV9; J gene: TRBJ1-6; D gene: -; clone size: -
CDR3 DNA: TGTGCCTGGGGACTGCATGACTACAATGAGCAGTTCTTC; CDR3 protein: CAWGLHDYNEQFF; V gene: TRBV30; J gene: TRBJ2-1; D gene: -; clone size: -
CDR3 DNA: TGTGCCAGCAGCTTGGGAACAGGGGGCGGCTACGAGCAGTACTTC; CDR3 protein: CASSLGTGGGYEQYF; V gene: TRBV5-4; J gene: TRBJ2-7; D gene: TRBD1; clone size: -
CDR3 DNA: TGTGCCAGCTCACCCACGAGGATGGGGACAGAAAATGAAAAACTGTTTTTT; CDR3 protein: CASSPTRMGTENEKLFF; V gene: TRBV18; J gene: TRBJ1-4; D gene: TRBD1; clone size: -
CDR3 DNA: TGTGCCAGCAGCTTAGTGCCGGGGATGAACACTGAAGCTTTCTTT; CDR3 protein: CASSLVPGMNTEAFF; V gene: TRBV7-9; J gene: TRBJ1-1; D gene: -; clone size: -
CDR3 DNA: TGTGCCAGTAGCTTGACAGTTGACGAGCAGTTCTTC; CDR3 protein: CASSLTVDEQFF; V gene: TRBV19; J gene: TRBJ2-1; D gene: -; clone size: once
CDR3 DNA: TGCAGTGCTAGAGTTGGGGGGACCCAGTACTTC; CDR3 protein: CSARVGGTQYF; V gene: TRBV20-1; J gene: TRBJ2-5; D gene: -; clone size: -
CDR3 DNA: TGTGCCAGCAGCGCCCGCTCCCAATCACCCCTCCACTTT; CDR3 protein: CASSARSQSPLHF; V gene: TRBV9; J gene: TRBJ1-6; D gene: -; clone size: -
CDR3 DNA: TGCGCCAGCAGCCCGATGATGGAGCGGGAGTACAACGAGCAGTACTTC; CDR3 protein: CASSPMMEREYNEQYF; V gene: TRBV5-1; J gene: TRBJ2-7; D gene: TRBD2; clone size: -
CDR3 DNA: TGTGCCAGCAGCCAAGATGCTGGGGGGCAGTACTTC; CDR3 protein: CASSQDAGGQYF; V gene: TRBV4-2; J gene: TRBJ2-7; D gene: -; clone size: once
CDR3 DNA: TGCGCCAGCAGCCAAGAGGACAGCATCTATGGCTACACCTTC; CDR3 protein: CASSQEDSIYGYTF; V gene: TRBV4-3; J gene: TRBJ1-2; D gene: -; clone size: -
CDR3 DNA: TGTGCCAGCAGTTGGGACCAAGGCGCGAACACCGGGGAGCTGTTTTTT; CDR3 protein: CASSWDQGANTGELFF; V gene: TRBV6-6; J gene: TRBJ2-2; D gene: -; clone size: -
CDR3 DNA: TGCGCCAGCAGCCAGCGGCGAGATACGCAGTATTTT; CDR3 protein: CASSQRRDTQYF; V gene: TRBV5-1; J gene: TRBJ2-3; D gene: -; clone size: -
CDR3 DNA: TGTGCCAGCGGGTTCGGGGTCCTAGGGCAGTACTTC; CDR3 protein: CASGFGVLGQYF; V gene: TRBV27; J gene: TRBJ2-7; D gene: -; clone size: -
CDR3 DNA: TGTGCCAGCAGCTACGAAGGCAGGGGCTACGAGCAGTACTTC; CDR3 protein: CASSYEGRGYEQYF; V gene: TRBV7-2; J gene: TRBJ2-7; D gene: -; clone size: -
CDR3 DNA: TGTGCCAGCAGCTTAGGATCGGGGGACTACGAGCAGTACTTC; CDR3 protein: CASSLGSGDYEQYF; V gene: TRBV11-2; J gene: TRBJ2-7; D gene: -; clone size: -
CDR3 DNA: TGTGCCAGTAGTATAGGACAAGTTGAGGGGGAGACCCAGTACTTC; CDR3 protein: CASSIGQVEGETQYF; V gene: TRBV19; J gene: TRBJ2-5; D gene: -; clone size: -
CDR3 DNA: TGTGCCAGCGGCCTTCCGGGACAGCGCGAGCAGTACTTC; CDR3 protein: CASGLPGQREQYF; V gene: TRBV27; J gene: TRBJ2-7; D gene: TRBD1; clone size: -
CDR3 DNA: TGTGCCAGCAGTGATGGGTGGTACGAGCAGTACTTC; CDR3 protein: CASSDGWYEQYF; V gene: TRBV6-1; J gene: TRBJ2-7; D gene: -; clone size: -
CDR3 DNA: TGTGCCAGCAGTTTATCGGGGGGCCCTGAAGCTTTCTTT; CDR3 protein: CASSLSGGPEAFF; V gene: TRBV27; J gene: TRBJ1-1; D gene: -; clone size: -
CDR3 DNA: TGTGCCAGCAGCCAGGGACCGAGGGAGACCCAGTACTTC; CDR3 protein: CASSQGPRETQYF; V gene: TRBV5-4; J gene: TRBJ2-5; D gene: -; clone size: -
CDR3 DNA: TGTGCCAGCAGCGAAGATCGGGACAGGGAGTCCTACGAGCAGTACTTC; CDR3 protein: CASSEDRDRESYEQYF; V gene: TRBV4-2; J gene: TRBJ2-7; D gene: TRBD1; clone size: -
CDR3 DNA: TGTGCCAGCAGTTTGGAGTCTGGGAACGCCGGGGAGCTGTTTTTT; CDR3 protein: CASSLESGNAGELFF; V gene: TRBV27; J gene: TRBJ2-2; D gene: -; clone size: large
CDR3 DNA: TGCGCCAGCAGTCCTGTTTGGGGCGGGGGACCCACAGATACGCAGTATTTT; CDR3 protein: CASSPVWGGGPTDTQYF; V gene: TRBV23-1; J gene: TRBJ2-3; D gene: TRBD2; clone size: -
CDR3 DNA: TGTGCCAGCAGCTCGACAGGGGGAGACTACGAGCAGTACTTC; CDR3 protein: CASSSTGGDYEQYF; V gene: TRBV11-3; J gene: TRBJ2-7; D gene: TRBD1; clone size: -
CDR3 DNA: TGTGCCAGCAGCTTAGCCCTAGCGGGACAAGAGACCCAGTACTTC; CDR3 protein: CASSLALAGQETQYF; V gene: TRBV5-4; J gene: TRBJ2-5; D gene: TRBD2; clone size: -
CDR3 DNA: TGTGCCAGCAGGTCAGATACGCAGTATTTT; CDR3 protein: CASRSDTQYF; V gene: TRBV28; J gene: TRBJ2-3; D gene: -; clone size: -
CDR3 DNA: TGTGCCAGCAGCTTCGGGGTCTTGCATGAAAAACTGTTTTTT; CDR3 protein: CASSFGVLHEKLFF; V gene: TRBV5-8; J gene: TRBJ1-4; D gene: -; clone size: few
CDR3 DNA: TGTGCCAGCAGCTTGGAAAGAAGTCCCCCTCCTGACATTCAGTACTTC; CDR3 protein: CASSLERSPPPDIQYF; V gene: TRBV5-6; J gene: TRBJ2-4; D gene: -; clone size: -
CDR3 DNA: TGTGCCAGCAGTCTCCCCGGGACAGGGGTGCAGCCCCAGCATTTT; CDR3 protein: CASSLPGTGVQPQHF; V gene: TRBV28; J gene: TRBJ1-5; D gene: TRBD1; clone size: -
CDR3 DNA: TGTGCCAGCAGTGCTAGCGGGGGGGCCCTAGATACGCAGTATTTT; CDR3 protein: CASSASGGALDTQYF; V gene: TRBV4-2; J gene: TRBJ2-3; D gene: TRBD2; clone size: -
CDR3 DNA: TGTGCCAGCAGGGGGCTCGGCACCGGGGAGCTGTTTTTT; CDR3 protein: CASRGLGTGELFF; V gene: TRBV28; J gene: TRBJ2-2; D gene: -; clone size: -
CDR3 DNA: TGTGCTAGTGGTTTACTAGCGGGAGACGGACCCGGGGAGCTGTTTTTT; CDR3 protein: CASGLLAGDGPGELFF; V gene: TRBV12-5; J gene: TRBJ2-2; D gene: TRBD2; clone size: -
CDR3 DNA: TGTGCCAGCACGTCAGGGCTGGGCACTGAAGCTTTCTTT; CDR3 protein: CASTSGLGTEAFF; V gene: TRBV6-1; J gene: TRBJ1-1; D gene: -; clone size: -
CDR3 DNA: TGCGCCAGCAGTCCGGGAGGGGCGGGGAATGAGCAGTTCTTC; CDR3 protein: CASSPGGAGNEQFF; V gene: TRBV4-1; J gene: TRBJ2-1; D gene: TRBD2; clone size: -
CDR3 DNA: TGTGCCAGCAGCTTAAAACGAGTTGATACGCAGTATTTT; CDR3 protein: CASSLKRVDTQYF; V gene: TRBV11-2; J gene: TRBJ2-3; D gene: -; clone size: few
CDR3 DNA: TGTGCCAGCAGCCAAGATAATCCGGGAACCAAAAACATTCAGTACTTC; CDR3 protein: CASSQDNPGTKNIQYF; V gene: TRBV14; J gene: TRBJ2-4; D gene: -; clone size: -
CDR3 DNA: TGTGCCAGCTCACCACCGGGATTCACTGAAGCTTTCTTT; CDR3 protein: CASSPPGFTEAFF; V gene: TRBV18; J gene: TRBJ1-1; D gene: -; clone size: few
CDR3 DNA: TGCAGCGTTGAAGATCGGGCGGCAACCTACGAGCAGTACTTC; CDR3 protein: CSVEDRAATYEQYF; V gene: TRBV29-1; J gene: TRBJ2-7; D gene: -; clone size: -
CDR3 DNA: TGTGCCAGCAGCGTAGCAGGGGGCGGAGAGACCCAGTACTTC; CDR3 protein: CASSVAGGGETQYF; V gene: TRBV9; J gene: TRBJ2-5; D gene: TRBD1; clone size: -
CDR3 DNA: TGTGCCAGCAGCATAAGGGACTCCTACGAGCAGTACTTC; CDR3 protein: CASSIRDSYEQYF; V gene: TRBV6-1; J gene: TRBJ2-7; D gene: -; clone size: few
CDR3 DNA: TGTGCCAGTAGTTTTACTAGCGGGGGTCACTACGAGCAGTACTTC; CDR3 protein: CASSFTSGGHYEQYF; V gene: TRBV19; J gene: TRBJ2-7; D gene: TRBD2; clone size: -
CDR3 DNA: TGTGCCAGTAGTACCCCCGGGACAGGGTTATACAATGAGCAGTTCTTC; CDR3 protein: CASSTPGTGLYNEQFF; V gene: TRBV19; J gene: TRBJ2-1; D gene: TRBD1; clone size: -
CDR3 DNA: TGCGCCAGCAGCCCGGGACAGCCCGCCTACGAGCAGTACTTC; CDR3 protein: CASSPGQPAYEQYF; V gene: TRBV5-1; J gene: TRBJ2-7; D gene: TRBD1; clone size: -
CDR3 DNA: TGTGCCAGCAGCTTAGGCCCAGGGAACACTGAAGCTTTCTTT; CDR3 protein: CASSLGPGNTEAFF; V gene: TRBV7-3; J gene: TRBJ1-1; D gene: -; clone size: few
CDR3 DNA: TGTGCCAGCAGTGATATCGTGGGAATACAAGAGACCCAGTACTTC; CDR3 protein: CASSDIVGIQETQYF; V gene: TRBV6-1; J gene: TRBJ2-5; D gene: -; clone size: -
CDR3 DNA: TGTGCCAGCAGTGAACTAGGCACCCGGAACACTGAAGCTTTCTTT; CDR3 protein: CASSELGTRNTEAFF; V gene: TRBV25-1; J gene: TRBJ1-1; D gene: -; clone size: -
CDR3 DNA: TGCGCCAGCAGCTTGGGCAGGCTGAACACTGAAGCTTTCTTT; CDR3 protein: CASSLGRLNTEAFF; V gene: TRBV5-1; J gene: TRBJ1-1; D gene: -; clone size: -
CDR3 DNA: TGTGCCAGCAGTGAATCCATTGGAAACACCATATATTTT; CDR3 protein: CASSESIGNTIYF; V gene: TRBV25-1; J gene: TRBJ1-3; D gene: -; clone size: -